Listed here are 13 T cell receptor beta chains from one sample, sequenced in a study of T cells after yellow fever vaccination. TCRdb reprocessed the 5' RACE reads with MiXCR, giving one entry per CDR3 protein. The table shows roughly 50,000 distinct CDR3 sequences, with 7.4% occurring only once. Sequenced here: CD8+ T cells sorted from PBMCs, sampled approximately 15 days after the first yellow fever vaccination. The receptors shown here come from a man in his late teens or twenties who received the YFV17D yellow fever vaccine.

The sample holds many counts of this clonotype. The rearrangement uses TRBV7-2 and TRBJ1-6, with 9 bases that match TRBD1. With V trimmed by 5 bases and J by 6 bases, 8 bases remained unmatched. There are 16 residues in the CDR3. Germline CDR1 and CDR2: SGHTA and FQGNSA. The chain's CDR3 is CASSPWTGEINSPLHF. The DNA of the CDR3 is TGTGCCAGCAGCCCCTGGACAGGGGAGATTAATTCACCCCTCCACTTT.

By frequency in the sample, this clonotype is medium-sized. The rearrangement uses TRBV5-6 and TRBJ2-1; weak D call: TRBD1 (6 bases). Trimming pared 3 bases from V and 9 bases from J, leaving 7 bases between. The germline gives CDR1 SGHDT, CDR2 YYEEEE. The CDR3 consists of 11 residues. Here the CDR3 reads CASSWTAEQFF. CDR3 bases: TGTGCCAGCAGCTGGACAGCTGAGCAGTTCTTC.

This clonotype was counted a few times. The J gene is TRBJ2-7, the V gene TRBV11-1; 9 positions agree with TRBD1. Germline V gene lookup returns CDR1 SGHAT and CDR2 FQDESV (reference sequence). This CDR3 contains 18 residues. J lost 0 bases, V lost 5 bases, and 14 bases had no gene match. Here the CDR3 DNA reads TGTGCCAGCAGCCTACGCAGTCCCGACAGGGGGATCTCCTACGAGCAGTACTTC. Its translation: CASSLRSPDRGISYEQYF.

This clonotype was observed many times. The V and J genes are TRBV7-2 and TRBJ2-1, with 9 bases lining up with TRBD2. The CDR3 has 17 residues. Germline-derived CDR1 and CDR2 are SGHTA and FQGNSA. V lost 2 bases and J lost 0; bases outside the gene matches: 5. The CDR3 here is CASSLPAGGSSYNEQFF. Written as DNA, the CDR3 is TGTGCCAGCAGCTTACCGGCGGGGGGGAGCTCCTACAATGAGCAGTTCTTC.

This clonotype was seen ten or more times. This chain connects TRBV27 to TRBJ1-1, with TRBD1 identical over 7 bases. This CDR3 has 14 amino acids. Germline values: CDR1 MNHEY, CDR2 SMNVEV (reference sequence). J gave up 4 bases and V 0 bases, and 2 bases lay outside the gene matches. The CDR3 loop reads CASSLSYRGTEAFF. CDR3 coding DNA: TGTGCCAGCAGTTTATCGTACAGGGGCACTGAAGCTTTCTTT.

This clonotype was found many times. The chain carries TRBV20-1 and TRBJ2-7, with D unclear. Germline values: CDR1 DFQATT, CDR2 SNEGSKA (reference sequence). V lost 1 base and J 0 bases, leaving 7 bases between the germline ends. CDR3 length equals 13 residues. The CDR3 is CSARGGDSYEQYV. The CDR3 nucleotides read TGCAGTGCTAGAGGCGGTGACTCCTACGAGCAGTACGTC.

In this sample, this clonotype turned up many times. This chain links TRBV6-4 with TRBJ1-1, with D perhaps matching TRBD1 (5 bases). V lost 3 bases and J lost 0, with 5 bases in between. Germline CDR1 MRHNA, CDR2 SNTAGT. This CDR3 comprises 13 residues. The CDR3 region is CASSETVNTEAFF. The DNA of the CDR3 is TGTGCCAGCAGTGAGACAGTGAACACTGAAGCTTTCTTT.

The table lists this clonotype with many counts. The chain couples TRBV29-1 to TRBJ2-1, with D perhaps matching TRBD2 (5 bases). Germline CDR1 reads SQVTM; CDR2 reads ANQGSEA. Trimming stripped 4 bases from V and 8 bases from J, with 15 bases between. CDR3 length: 13 amino acids. The CDR3 region has the DNA TGCAGCGTTGTGGGCCCCCCTAGCTATGAGCAGTTCTTC. Translating it yields CSVVGPPSYEQFF.

This clonotype was seen ten or more times. V gene TRBV6-1 combines with J gene TRBJ1-1, with D possibly being TRBD1 (5 bases). CDR3 size: 14 residues. Trimming left V 6 bases short and J 2 bases short, with 13 bases between. The germline V gene encodes CDR1 MNHNS and CDR2 SASEGT. The CDR3 coding sequence is TGTGCCAGCAGGCTGCAGGGAATAAACACTGAAGCTTTCTTT. It yields the protein CASRLQGINTEAFF.

This clonotype was seen repeatedly, ten times or more. V gene TRBV5-1 combines with J gene TRBJ2-1; D unclear. V lost 1 base and J lost 10, with 9 bases in between. The CDR3 is 12 amino acids. CDR1 and CDR2 (germline): SGHRS, YFSETQ. CDR3 region: CASSLFGSEQFF. CDR3 sequence (DNA): TGCGCCAGCAGCTTGTTTGGCTCGGAGCAGTTCTTC.

This clonotype appeared many times. The chain employs TRBV29-1 and TRBJ2-3; 8 positions agree with TRBD1. Trimming removed 3 bases from V and 3 bases from J; junction bases left unmatched: 5. Looked up from germline, CDR1 is SQVTM and CDR2 is ANQGSEA. The CDR3 covers 14 residues. CDR3 amino acids: CSVDGTGGTDTQYF. The CDR3 nucleotides read TGCAGCGTTGACGGAACAGGGGGAACAGATACGCAGTATTTT.

In this sample, this clonotype turned up many times. The chain joins TRBV11-1 to TRBJ2-1; TRBD2 agrees at 10 bases. Germline lookup yields CDR1 SGHAT and CDR2 FQDESV (reference sequence). J lost 7 bases, V lost 2 bases, and 5 bases had no gene match. CDR3 length equals 15 residues. For the CDR3, the DNA is TGTGCCAGCAGCTTAACAGCGGGGGGGCAAAATGAGCAGTTCTTC. It is translated as CASSLTAGGQNEQFF.

This clonotype was counted at least ten times. V gene TRBV9 combines with J gene TRBJ2-5, with 7 nucleotides matching TRBD2. Germline CDR1 SGDLS, CDR2 YYNGEE. The CDR3 consists of 15 residues. Trimming cost V 2 bases and J 4 bases; bases outside gene matches: 8. CDR3 loop: CASSVGGGLLETQYF. The DNA of the CDR3 is TGTGCCAGCAGCGTGGGGGGGGGACTTCTAGAGACCCAGTACTTC.